The clone carrying this TCR beta chain has at least ten counts. Its specificity is unknown. This CDR3 region has 15 residues. Germline V gene data show CDR1 as LGHNA and CDR2 as YSLEER. The V gene end was trimmed by 3 bases and the J gene end by 4 bases; junction bases not matched to a gene: 5. Sample-barcoded 5' priming and a J-beta primer mix drove a second PCR of about 6 to 12 cycles. In TCRdb, the 5' RACE reads were re-called with MiXCR into one record per CDR3 protein. The repertoire includes 650,000 to 950,000 distinct CDR3 sequences, roughly 44% of them detected once, and under 20% sits in the top ten. This entry comes from a study of blood T cells in healthy people across ages. Study as a whole: About one barcoded beta molecule per two T cells came from capture by template switching. Study-level points and caveats: When one million T cells were used, diversity estimates were thought to be underestimates. Long-lived donors had more naive CD4+ cells and higher diversity than aged donors.

Each sample yielded at least 6 million isolated PBMCs. This receptor was taken from a man between 60 and 75 years old in good health. The material sequenced was blood. The V gene is TRBV4-3, the J gene TRBJ2-3; 9 bases agree with TRBD2. The CDR3 reads CASSQRGGGSDTQYF. CDR3 sequence (DNA): TGCGCCAGCAGCCAGCGGGGGGGCGGATCAGATACGCAGTATTTT.